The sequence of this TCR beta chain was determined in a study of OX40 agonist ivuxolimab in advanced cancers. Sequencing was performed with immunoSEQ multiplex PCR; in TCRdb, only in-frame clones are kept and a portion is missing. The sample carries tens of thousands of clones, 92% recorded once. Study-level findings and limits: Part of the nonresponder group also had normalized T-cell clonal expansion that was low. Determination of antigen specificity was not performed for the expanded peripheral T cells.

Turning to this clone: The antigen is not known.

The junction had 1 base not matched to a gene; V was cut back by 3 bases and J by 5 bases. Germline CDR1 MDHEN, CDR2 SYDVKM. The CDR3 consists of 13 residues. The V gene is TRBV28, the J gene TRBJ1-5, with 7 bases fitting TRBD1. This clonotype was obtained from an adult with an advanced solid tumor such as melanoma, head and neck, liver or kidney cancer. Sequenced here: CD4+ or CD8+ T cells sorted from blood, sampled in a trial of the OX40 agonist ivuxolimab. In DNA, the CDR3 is TGTGCCAGCAGTTTCAGGGGGGATCAGCCCCAGCATTTT. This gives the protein CASSFRGDQPQHF.